Following are 3 T cell receptor beta chains from one sample sequenced in a study of T cells expressing NK-cell markers. From the 5' RACE reads, TCRdb lists one entry per CDR3 protein and no DNA. The listing contains about half a million distinct CDR3 sequences. The source material was blood T cells: a sorted CD56 or NKG2C T cell subset, CD4+ or CD8+ T cells, or bulk PBMC T cells (not recorded which). The receptors stem from a woman aged 50 to 60 in good health.

V gene TRBV10-3 combines with J gene TRBJ2-3; the TCRdb call, TRBD2, lacks DNA for checking. The CDR3 consists of 18 residues. The V gene's germline CDR1 is ENHRY and CDR2 SYGVKD. The CDR3 spells CAISDSFGGLAGTDTQYF.

This rearrangement joins TRBV9 to TRBJ1-2. This CDR3 contains 12 residues. The V gene's germline CDR1 is SGDLS and CDR2 YYNGEE. The chain's CDR3 is CASSAEGYGYTF.

The V and J genes are TRBV4-2 and TRBJ2-1; checking the TCRdb D call of TRBD2 is not possible without DNA. The CDR3 spans 17 residues. CDR1 and CDR2 (germline): LGHNA, YNFKEQ. This chain's CDR3 is CASSPPSSGRPYNEQFF.